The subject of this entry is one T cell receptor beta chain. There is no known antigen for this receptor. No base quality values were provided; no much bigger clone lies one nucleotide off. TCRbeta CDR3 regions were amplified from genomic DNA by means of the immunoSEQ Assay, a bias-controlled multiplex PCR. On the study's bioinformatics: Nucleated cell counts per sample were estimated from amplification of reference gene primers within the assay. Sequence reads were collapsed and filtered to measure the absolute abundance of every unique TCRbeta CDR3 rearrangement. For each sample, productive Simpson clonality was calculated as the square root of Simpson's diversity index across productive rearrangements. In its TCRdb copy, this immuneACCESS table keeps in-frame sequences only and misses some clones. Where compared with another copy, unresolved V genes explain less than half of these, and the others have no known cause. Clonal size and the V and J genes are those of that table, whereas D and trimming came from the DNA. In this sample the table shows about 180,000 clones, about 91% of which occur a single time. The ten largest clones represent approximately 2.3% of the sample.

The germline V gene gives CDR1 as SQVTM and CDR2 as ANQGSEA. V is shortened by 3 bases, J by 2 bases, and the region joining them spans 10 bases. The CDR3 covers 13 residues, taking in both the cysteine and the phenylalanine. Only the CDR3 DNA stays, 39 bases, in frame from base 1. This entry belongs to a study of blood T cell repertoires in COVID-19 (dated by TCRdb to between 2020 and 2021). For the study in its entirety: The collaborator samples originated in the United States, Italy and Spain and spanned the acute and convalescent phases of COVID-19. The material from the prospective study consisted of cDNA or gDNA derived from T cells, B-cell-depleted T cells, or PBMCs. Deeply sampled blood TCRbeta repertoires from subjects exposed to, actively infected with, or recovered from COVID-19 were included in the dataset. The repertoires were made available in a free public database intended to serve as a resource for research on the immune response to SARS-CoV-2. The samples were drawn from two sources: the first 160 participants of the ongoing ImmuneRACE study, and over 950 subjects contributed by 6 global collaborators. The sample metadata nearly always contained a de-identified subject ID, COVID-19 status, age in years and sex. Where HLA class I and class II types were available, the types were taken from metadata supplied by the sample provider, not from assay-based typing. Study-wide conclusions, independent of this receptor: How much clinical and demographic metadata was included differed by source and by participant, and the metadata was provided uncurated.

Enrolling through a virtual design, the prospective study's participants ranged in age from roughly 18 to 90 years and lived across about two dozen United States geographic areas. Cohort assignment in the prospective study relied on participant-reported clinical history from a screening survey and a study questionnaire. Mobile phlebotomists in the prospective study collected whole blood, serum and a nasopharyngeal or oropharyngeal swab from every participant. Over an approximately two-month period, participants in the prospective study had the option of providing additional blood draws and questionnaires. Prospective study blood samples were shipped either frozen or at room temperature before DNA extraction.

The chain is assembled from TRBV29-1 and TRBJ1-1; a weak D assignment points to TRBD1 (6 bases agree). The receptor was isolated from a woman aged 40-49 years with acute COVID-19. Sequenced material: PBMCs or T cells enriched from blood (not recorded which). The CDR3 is CSVDPGVNTEAFF. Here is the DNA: TGCAGCGTTGACCCAGGGGTTAACACTGAAGCTTTCTTT.